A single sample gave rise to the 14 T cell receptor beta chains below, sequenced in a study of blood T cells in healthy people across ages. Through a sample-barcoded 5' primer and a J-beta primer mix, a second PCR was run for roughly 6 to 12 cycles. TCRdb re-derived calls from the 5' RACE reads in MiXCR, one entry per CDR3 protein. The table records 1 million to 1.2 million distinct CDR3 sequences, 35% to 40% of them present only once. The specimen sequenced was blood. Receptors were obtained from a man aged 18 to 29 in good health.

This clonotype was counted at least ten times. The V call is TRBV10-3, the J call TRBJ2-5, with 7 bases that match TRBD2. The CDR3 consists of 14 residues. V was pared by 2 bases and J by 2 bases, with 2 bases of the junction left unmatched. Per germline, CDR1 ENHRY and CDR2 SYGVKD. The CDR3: CAISETGGQETQYF. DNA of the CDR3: TGTGCCATCAGTGAGACGGGGGGACAAGAGACCCAGTACTTC.

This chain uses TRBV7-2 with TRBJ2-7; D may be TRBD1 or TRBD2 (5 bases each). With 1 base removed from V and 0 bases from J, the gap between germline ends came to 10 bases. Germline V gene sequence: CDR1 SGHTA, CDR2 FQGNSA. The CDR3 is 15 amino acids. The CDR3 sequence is CASSLDPGHSYEQYF. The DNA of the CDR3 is TGTGCCAGCAGCTTAGACCCGGGGCACTCCTACGAGCAGTACTTC.

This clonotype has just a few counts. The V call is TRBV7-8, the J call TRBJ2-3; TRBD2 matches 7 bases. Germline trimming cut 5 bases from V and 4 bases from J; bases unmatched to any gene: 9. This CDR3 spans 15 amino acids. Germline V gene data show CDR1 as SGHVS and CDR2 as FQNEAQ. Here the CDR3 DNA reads TGTGCCAGCAGCCCCAAGCGGGGCCAGCCAGATACGCAGTATTTT. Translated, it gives CASSPKRGQPDTQYF.

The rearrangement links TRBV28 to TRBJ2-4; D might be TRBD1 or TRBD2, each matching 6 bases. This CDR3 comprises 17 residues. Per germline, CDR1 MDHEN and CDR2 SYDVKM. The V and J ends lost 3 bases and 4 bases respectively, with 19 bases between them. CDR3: CASSFSQGRTPKNIQYF. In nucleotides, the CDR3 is TGTGCCAGCAGTTTTAGCCAGGGGAGGACACCAAAAAACATTCAGTACTTC. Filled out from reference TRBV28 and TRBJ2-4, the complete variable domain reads DVKVTQSSRYLVKRTGEKVFLECVQDMDHENMFWYRQDPGLGLRLIYFSYDVKMKEKGDIPEGYSVSREKKERFSLILESASTNQTSMYLCASSFSQGRTPKNIQYFGAGTRLSVL.

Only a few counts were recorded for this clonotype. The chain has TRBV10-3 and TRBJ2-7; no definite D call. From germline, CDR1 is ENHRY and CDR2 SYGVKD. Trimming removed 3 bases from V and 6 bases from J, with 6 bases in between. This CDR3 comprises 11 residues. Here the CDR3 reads CAISDSSEQYF. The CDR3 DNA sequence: TGTGCCATCAGTGATAGCTCCGAGCAGTACTTC.

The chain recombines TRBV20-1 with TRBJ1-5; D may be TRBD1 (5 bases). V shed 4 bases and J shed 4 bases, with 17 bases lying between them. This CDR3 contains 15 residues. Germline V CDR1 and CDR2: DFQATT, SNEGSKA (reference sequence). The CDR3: CSANIPGRGNQPQHF. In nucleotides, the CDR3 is TGCAGTGCTAACATCCCGGGACGGGGGAATCAGCCCCAGCATTTT.

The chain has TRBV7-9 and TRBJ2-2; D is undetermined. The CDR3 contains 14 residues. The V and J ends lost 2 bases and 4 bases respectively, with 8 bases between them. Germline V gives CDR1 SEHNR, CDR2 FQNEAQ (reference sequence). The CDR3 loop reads CASSLRQLTGELFF. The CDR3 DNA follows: TGTGCCAGCAGCTTAAGGCAGCTCACCGGGGAGCTGTTTTTT.

CDR3 sequence: CASSQDRQGSTDTQYF. CDR3 sequence (DNA): TGCGCCAGCAGCCAAGATCGACAGGGTAGCACAGATACGCAGTATTTT. The chain uses TRBV4-3 and TRBJ2-3; 7 bases align to TRBD1. This CDR3 is built from 16 residues. Germline V gene lookup returns CDR1 LGHNA and CDR2 YSLEER. J lost 0 bases, V lost 0 bases, and 3 bases had no gene match.

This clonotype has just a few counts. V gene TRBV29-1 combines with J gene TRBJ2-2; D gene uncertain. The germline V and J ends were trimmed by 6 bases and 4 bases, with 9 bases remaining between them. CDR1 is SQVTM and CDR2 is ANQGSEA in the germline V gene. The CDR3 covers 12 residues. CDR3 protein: CSVVSGTGELFF. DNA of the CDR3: TGCAGCGTAGTATCGGGCACCGGGGAGCTGTTTTTT.

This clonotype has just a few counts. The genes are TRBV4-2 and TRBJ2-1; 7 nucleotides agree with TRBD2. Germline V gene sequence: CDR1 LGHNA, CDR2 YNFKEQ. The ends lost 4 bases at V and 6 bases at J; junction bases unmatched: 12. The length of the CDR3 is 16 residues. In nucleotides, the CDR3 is TGTGCCAGCAGCCTCGAATCCTGGGGCGGGGGCAATGAGCAGTTCTTC. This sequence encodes CASSLESWGGGNEQFF.

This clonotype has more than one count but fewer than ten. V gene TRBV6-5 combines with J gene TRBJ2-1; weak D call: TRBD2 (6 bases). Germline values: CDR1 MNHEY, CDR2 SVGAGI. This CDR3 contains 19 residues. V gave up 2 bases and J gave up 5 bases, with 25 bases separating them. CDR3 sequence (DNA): TGTGCCAGCAGTTACGTAAGTGTAGGAATAGCGGAATCGAACAATGAGCAGTTCTTC. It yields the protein CASSYVSVGIAESNNEQFF.

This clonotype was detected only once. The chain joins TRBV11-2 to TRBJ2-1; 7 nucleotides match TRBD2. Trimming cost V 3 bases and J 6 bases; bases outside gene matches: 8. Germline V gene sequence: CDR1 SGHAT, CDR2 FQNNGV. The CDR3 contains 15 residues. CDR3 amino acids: CASSFFAREGNEQFF. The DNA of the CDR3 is TGTGCCAGCAGCTTTTTCGCCAGGGAGGGCAATGAGCAGTTCTTC.

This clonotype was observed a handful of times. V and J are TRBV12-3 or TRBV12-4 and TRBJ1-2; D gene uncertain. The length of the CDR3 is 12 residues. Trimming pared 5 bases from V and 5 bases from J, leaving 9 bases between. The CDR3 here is CASSASEYGYTF. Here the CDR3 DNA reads TGTGCCAGCAGTGCGTCGGAATATGGCTACACCTTC.

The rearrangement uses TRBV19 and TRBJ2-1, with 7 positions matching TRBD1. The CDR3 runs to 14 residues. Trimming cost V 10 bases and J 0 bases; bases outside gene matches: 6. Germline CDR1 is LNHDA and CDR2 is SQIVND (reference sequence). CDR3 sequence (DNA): TGTGCCACCCAGACAGGGAGCTCCTACAATGAGCAGTTCTTC. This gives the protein CATQTGSSYNEQFF. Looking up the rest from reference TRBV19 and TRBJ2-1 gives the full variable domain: DGGITQSPKYLFRKEGQNVTLSCEQNLNHDAMYWYRQDPGQGLRLIYYSQIVNDFQKGDIAEGYSVSREKKESFPLTVTSAQKNPTAFYLCATQTGSSYNEQFFGPGTRLTVL.